The source of this T cell receptor beta chain is a study of identical twins' blood T cells. Whole-study findings and limits: Abundant TCRbeta CDR3s overlapped more between twins than with unrelated donors.

The CDR3 length is 13 residues. The V gene's germline CDR1 is LNHDA and CDR2 SQIVND (reference sequence). The V gene lost 8 bases and the J gene lost 4 bases, with 12 bases spanning the gap. TCR cDNA libraries were made from RNA using a previously described, modified protocol. Each TCR cDNA library carried sample-specific barcodes on both ends. Original handling: Clonotypes per individual ranged from about 95,000 to nearly 500,000. TCRdb passed the 5' RACE reads through MiXCR, listing each CDR3 protein once. The V and J calls were determined by TCRdb, not by the authors. The table includes fewer than 450,000 distinct CDR3 sequences, over 25% detected once. This clonotype showed up many times. The antigen is unknown.

The chain recombines TRBV19 with TRBJ1-5, with D maybe TRBD1 (5 bases). This receptor was obtained from a woman aged 18-55 years in good health. Sequenced: PBMCs. In DNA form, the CDR3 reads TGTGCCAGTCGGCGGGGGGAGAATCAGCCCCAGCATTTT. Its protein product is CASRRGENQPQHF. The entire variable domain, with the rest obtained from reference TRBV19 and TRBJ1-5, is as follows: DGGITQSPKYLFRKEGQNVTLSCEQNLNHDAMYWYRQDPGQGLRLIYYSQIVNDFQKGDIAEGYSVSREKKESFPLTVTSAQKNPTAFYLCASRRGENQPQHFGDGTRLSIL.